This TCR beta chain was identified in a study of blood T cell repertoires in COVID-19. Across the study: The origin of the acute and convalescent COVID-19 samples was the United States, Italy and Spain. Nucleic acid was either cDNA or gDNA, and it came from T cells, B-cell-depleted T cells, or PBMCs.

CDR1 is MNHEY, CDR2 SVGEGT, per germline. V lost 5 bases to trimming and J lost 5 bases, with 24 bases between them. The CDR3 is 17 residues long. In the source study's methods: Amplifying reference gene primers gave estimates of nucleated cell counts. The protocol was immunoSEQ multiplex PCR, while the TCRdb copy is restricted to in-frame clones and leaves out a portion. That table gives V, J and clone size, and the DNA gave D and trimming. The repertoire consists of roughly 99,000 clones, with approximately 90% occurring once and the leading ten covering roughly 1.2%. This receptor was obtained from a woman younger than 45 with acute or convalescent COVID-19. The chain joins TRBV6-2 or TRBV6-3 to TRBJ2-5, with D possibly TRBD2 on 5 matching bases. Sequencing was performed on peripheral blood. The CDR3, as DNA: TGTGCCAGCAGTCCCCGCCCCGGGTCGCAGAAGCGGGAGACCCAGTACTTC. Protein product: CASSPRPGSQKRETQYF.